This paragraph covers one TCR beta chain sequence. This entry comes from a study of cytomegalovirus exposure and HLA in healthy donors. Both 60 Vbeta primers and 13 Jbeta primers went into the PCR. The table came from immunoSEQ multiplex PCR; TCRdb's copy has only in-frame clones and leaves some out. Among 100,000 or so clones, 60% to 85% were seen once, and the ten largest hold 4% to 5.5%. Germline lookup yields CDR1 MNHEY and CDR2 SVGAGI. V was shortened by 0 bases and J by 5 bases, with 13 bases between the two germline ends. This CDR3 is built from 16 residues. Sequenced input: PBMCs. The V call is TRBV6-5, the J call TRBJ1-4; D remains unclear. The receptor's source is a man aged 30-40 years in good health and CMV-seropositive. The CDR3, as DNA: TGTGCCAGCAGTTACTCGATCAGCGGGCTAAATGAAAAACTGTTTTTT. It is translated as CASSYSISGLNEKLFF.